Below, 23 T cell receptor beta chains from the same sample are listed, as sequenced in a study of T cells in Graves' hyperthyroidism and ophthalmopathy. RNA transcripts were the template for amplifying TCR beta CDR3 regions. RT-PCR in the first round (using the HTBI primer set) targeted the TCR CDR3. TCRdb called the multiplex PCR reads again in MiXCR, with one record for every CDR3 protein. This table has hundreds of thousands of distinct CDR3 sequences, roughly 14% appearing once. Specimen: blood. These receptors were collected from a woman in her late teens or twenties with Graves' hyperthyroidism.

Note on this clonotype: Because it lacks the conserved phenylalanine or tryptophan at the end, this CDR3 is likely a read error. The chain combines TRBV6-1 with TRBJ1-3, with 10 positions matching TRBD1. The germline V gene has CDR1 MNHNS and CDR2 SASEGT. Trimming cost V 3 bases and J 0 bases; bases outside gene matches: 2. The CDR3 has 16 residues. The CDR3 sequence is CASSDGTGVSGNTIYS. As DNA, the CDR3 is TGTGCCAGCAGTGACGGGACAGGGGTCTCTGGAAACACCATATATTCT.

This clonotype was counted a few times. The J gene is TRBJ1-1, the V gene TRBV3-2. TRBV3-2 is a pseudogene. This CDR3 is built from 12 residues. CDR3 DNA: TGTGCCAGCCCCCTCCCAAGCAGTGAAGCTTTCTTT. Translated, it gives CASPLPSSEAFF.

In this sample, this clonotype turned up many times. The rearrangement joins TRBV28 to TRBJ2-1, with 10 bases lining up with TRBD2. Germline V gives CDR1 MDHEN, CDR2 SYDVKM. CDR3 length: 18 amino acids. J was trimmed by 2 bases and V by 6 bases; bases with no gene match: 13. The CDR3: CASSENLAGVKPYNEQFF. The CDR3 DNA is TGTGCCAGCAGCGAAAATCTAGCGGGAGTCAAGCCCTACAATGAGCAGTTCTTC.

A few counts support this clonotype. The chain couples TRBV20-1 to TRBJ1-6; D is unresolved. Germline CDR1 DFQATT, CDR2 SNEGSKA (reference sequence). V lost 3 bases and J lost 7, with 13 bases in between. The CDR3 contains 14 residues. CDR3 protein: CSARGAAENSPLHF. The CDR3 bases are TGCAGTGCTAGGGGAGCTGCGGAGAATTCACCCCTCCACTTT.

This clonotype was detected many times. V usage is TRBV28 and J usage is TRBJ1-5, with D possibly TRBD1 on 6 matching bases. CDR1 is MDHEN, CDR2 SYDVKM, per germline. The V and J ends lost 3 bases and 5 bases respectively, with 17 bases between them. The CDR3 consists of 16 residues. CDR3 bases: TGTGCCAGCAGTTTTTTGGGGGCGCGAATAGATCAGCCCCAGCATTTT. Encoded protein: CASSFLGARIDQPQHF.

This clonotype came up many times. CDR3 sequence reads: CSATDRVVPETQYF. DNA of the CDR3: TGCAGTGCAACGGACAGGGTGGTCCCAGAGACCCAGTACTTC. The chain combines TRBV20-1 with TRBJ2-5, with 8 positions matching TRBD1. The CDR3 spans 14 residues. Trimming at V came to 6 bases and at J to 4 bases, leaving 10 bases not matched to a gene. The germline gives CDR1 DFQATT, CDR2 SNEGSKA (reference sequence).

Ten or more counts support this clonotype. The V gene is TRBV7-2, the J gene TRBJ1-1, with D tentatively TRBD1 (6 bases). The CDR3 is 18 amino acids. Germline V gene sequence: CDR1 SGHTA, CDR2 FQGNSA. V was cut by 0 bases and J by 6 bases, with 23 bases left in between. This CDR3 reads CASSLARRGDPGSAEAFF. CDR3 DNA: TGTGCCAGCAGCTTAGCCCGTAGGGGGGACCCAGGCTCGGCTGAAGCTTTCTTT.

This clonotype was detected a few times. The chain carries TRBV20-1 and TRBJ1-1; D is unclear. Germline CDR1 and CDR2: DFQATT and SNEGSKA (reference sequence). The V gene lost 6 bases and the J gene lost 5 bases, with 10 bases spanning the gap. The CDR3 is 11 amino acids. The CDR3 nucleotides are TGCAGTGCAACGCCCAGGACTGAAGCTTTCTTT. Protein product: CSATPRTEAFF.

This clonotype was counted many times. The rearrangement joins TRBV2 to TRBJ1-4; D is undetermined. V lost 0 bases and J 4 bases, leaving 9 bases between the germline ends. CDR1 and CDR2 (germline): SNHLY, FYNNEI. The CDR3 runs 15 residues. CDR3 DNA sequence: TGTGCCAGCAGTGAAGCGGGCAGCGTTAATGAAAAACTGTTTTTT. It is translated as CASSEAGSVNEKLFF.

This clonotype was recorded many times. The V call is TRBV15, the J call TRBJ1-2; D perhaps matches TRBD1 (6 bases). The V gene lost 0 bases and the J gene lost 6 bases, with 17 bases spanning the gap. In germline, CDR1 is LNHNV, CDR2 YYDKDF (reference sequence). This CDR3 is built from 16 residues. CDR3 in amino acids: CATSRDLGQSSNGYTF. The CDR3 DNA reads TGTGCCACCAGCAGAGATCTGGGACAATCCTCCAATGGCTACACCTTC.

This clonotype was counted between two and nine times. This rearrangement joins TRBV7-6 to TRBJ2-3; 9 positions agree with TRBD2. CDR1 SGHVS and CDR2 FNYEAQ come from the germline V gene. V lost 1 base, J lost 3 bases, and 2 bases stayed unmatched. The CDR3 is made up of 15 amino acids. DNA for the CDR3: TGTGCCAGCAGCTTAGTGACTAGCGGTACAGATACGCAGTATTTT. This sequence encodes CASSLVTSGTDTQYF.

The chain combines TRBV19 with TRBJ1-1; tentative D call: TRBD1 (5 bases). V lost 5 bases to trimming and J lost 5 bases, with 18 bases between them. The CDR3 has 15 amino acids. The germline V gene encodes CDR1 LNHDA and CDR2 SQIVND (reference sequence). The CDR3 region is CASSPGLRDWTEAFF. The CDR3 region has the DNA TGTGCCAGTAGTCCAGGGCTCAGGGATTGGACTGAAGCTTTCTTT. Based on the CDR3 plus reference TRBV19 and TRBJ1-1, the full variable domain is DGGITQSPKYLFRKEGQNVTLSCEQNLNHDAMYWYRQDPGQGLRLIYYSQIVNDFQKGDIAEGYSVSREKKESFPLTVTSAQKNPTAFYLCASSPGLRDWTEAFFGQGTRLTVV.

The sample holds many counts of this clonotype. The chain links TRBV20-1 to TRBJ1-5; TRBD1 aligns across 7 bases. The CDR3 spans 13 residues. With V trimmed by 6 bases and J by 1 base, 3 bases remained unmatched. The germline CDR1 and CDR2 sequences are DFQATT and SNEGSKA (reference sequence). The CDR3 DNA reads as TGCAGTGCCAAGACAGGGAGCAATCAGCCCCAGCATTTT. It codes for CSAKTGSNQPQHF.

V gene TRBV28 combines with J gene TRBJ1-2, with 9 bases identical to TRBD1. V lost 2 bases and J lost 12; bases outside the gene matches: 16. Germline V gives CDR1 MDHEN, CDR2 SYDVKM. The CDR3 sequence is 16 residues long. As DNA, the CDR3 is TGTGCCAGCAGTTTAAATTTGGAGACAGGGGGAACGGGCGACACCTTC. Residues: CASSLNLETGGTGDTF.

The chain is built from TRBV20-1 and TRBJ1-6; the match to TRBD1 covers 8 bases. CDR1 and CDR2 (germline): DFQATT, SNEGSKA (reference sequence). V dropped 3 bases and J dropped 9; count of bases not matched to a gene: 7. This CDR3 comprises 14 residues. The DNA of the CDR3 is TGCAGTGCTAGTTTCCCGGACAGGGCTTCACCCCTCCACTTT. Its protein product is CSASFPDRASPLHF.

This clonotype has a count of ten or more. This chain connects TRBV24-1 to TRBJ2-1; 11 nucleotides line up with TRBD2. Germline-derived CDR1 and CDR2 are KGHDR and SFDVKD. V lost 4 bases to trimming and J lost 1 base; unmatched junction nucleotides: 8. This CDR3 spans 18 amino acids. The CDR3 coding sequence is TGTGCCACCAGTGACCGCACCCGACTAGCGGGATCCTACAATGAGCAGTTCTTC. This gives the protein CATSDRTRLAGSYNEQFF.

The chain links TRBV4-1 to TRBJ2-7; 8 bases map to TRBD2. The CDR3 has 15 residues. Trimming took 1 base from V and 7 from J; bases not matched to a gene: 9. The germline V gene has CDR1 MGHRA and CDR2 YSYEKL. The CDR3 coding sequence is TGCGCCAGCAGCCAAGTTGAGCGGGGGCAAGAAGAGCAGTACTTC. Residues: CASSQVERGQEEQYF.

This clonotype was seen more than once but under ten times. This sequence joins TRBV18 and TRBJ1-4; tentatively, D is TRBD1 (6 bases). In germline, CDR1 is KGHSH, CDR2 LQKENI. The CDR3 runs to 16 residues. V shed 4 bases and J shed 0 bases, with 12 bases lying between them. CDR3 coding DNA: TGTGCCAGCTCACGGGGGCGGACAGCAACTAATGAAAAACTGTTTTTT. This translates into CASSRGRTATNEKLFF. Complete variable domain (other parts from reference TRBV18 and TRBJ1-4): NAGVMQNPRHLVRRRGQEARLRCSPMKGHSHVYWYRQLPEEGLKFMVYLQKENIIDESGMPKERFSAEFPKEGPSILRIQQVVRGDSAAYFCASSRGRTATNEKLFFGSGTQLSVL.

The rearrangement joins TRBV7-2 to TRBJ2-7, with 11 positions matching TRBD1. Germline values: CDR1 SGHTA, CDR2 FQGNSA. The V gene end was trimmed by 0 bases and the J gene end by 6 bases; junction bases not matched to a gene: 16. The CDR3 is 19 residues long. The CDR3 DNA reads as TGTGCCAGCAGCTTAGCGCTTTTTCGTTTTGGACAGGGGGCGTCCGAGCAGTACTTC. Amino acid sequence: CASSLALFRFGQGASEQYF.

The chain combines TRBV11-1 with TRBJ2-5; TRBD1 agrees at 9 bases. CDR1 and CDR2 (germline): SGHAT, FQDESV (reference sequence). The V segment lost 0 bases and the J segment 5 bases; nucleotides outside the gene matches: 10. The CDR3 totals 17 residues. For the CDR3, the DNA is TGTGCCAGCAGCTTAGCCCCGGGACAGGGAAGCTGGGAGACCCAGTACTTC. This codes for CASSLAPGQGSWETQYF.

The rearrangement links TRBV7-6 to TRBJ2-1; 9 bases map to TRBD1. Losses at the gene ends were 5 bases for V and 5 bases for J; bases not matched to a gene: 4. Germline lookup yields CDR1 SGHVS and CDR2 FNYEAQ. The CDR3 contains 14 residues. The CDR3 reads CASSIGTGNNEQFF. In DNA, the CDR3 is TGTGCCAGCAGCATTGGGACAGGGAACAATGAGCAGTTCTTC.

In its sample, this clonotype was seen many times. The CDR3 sequence: CASSLDRYFSYEQYF. CDR3 bases: TGTGCCAGCAGCTTAGACAGGTACTTTTCCTACGAGCAGTACTTC. This sequence joins TRBV11-2 and TRBJ2-7, with D hard to call. Germline loops: CDR1 SGHAT, CDR2 FQNNGV. V lost 0 bases and J 1 base, leaving 10 bases between the germline ends. The CDR3 loop spans 15 amino acids.

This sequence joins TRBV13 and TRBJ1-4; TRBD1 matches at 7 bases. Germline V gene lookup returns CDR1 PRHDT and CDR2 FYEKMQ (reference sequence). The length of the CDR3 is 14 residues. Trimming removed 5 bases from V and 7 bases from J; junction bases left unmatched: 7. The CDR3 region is CASSEGTVAEKLFF. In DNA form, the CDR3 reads TGTGCCAGCAGCGAAGGGACAGTAGCTGAAAAACTGTTTTTT.